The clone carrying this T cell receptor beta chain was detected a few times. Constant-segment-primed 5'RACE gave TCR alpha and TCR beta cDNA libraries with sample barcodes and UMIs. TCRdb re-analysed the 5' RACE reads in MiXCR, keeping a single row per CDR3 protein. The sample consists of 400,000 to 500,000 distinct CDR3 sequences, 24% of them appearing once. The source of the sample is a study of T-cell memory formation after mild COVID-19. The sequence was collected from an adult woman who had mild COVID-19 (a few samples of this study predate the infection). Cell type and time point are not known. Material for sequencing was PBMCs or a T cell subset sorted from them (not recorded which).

The CDR3 reads CASSPLLGGELFF. The CDR3 DNA sequence: TGTGCCAGCAGCCCGTTGTTAGGCGGGGAGCTGTTTTTT. The chain is built from TRBV7-3 and TRBJ2-2; no clear D. V shed 5 bases and J shed 7 bases, with 11 bases lying between them. Germline CDR1 reads SGHTA; CDR2 reads FQGTGA. CDR3 size: 13 residues.